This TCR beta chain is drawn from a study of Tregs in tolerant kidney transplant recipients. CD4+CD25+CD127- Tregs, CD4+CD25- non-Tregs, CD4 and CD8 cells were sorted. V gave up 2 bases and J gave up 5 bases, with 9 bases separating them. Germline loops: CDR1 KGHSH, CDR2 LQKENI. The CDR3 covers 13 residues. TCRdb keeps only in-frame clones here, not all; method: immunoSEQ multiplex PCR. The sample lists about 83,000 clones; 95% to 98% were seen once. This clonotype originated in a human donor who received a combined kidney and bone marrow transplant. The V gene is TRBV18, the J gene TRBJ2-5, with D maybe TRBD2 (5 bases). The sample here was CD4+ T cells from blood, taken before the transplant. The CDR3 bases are TGTGCCAGCTCACCAGCGGACTCGGAGACCCAGTACTTC. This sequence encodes CASSPADSETQYF.